These T cell receptor beta chains were read from a single sample in a study of cytomegalovirus exposure and HLA in healthy donors. Measured with immunoSEQ multiplex PCR; TCRdb has only the in-frame clones, and not every one. The profile shows roughly 200,000 clones, about 81% of them singletons. The source material was PBMCs. The receptor source for this set is a woman in her 40s in good health and CMV-seronegative. The CDR3 runs from the conserved cysteine through the conserved F or W. Each record gives: J gene, V gene, clone size, D gene, CDR3 length, CDR3 DNA, CDR3 protein. The D gene is left open where the match is weak. Only part of the rows carry a size: once, few, many, or a class if the clone is expanded.

TRBJ1-3 TRBV27 NA NA 18 TGTGCCAGCAGTTTCCTGGTAGACTCAGTTCTCTCTGGAAACACCATATATTTT CASSFLVDSVLSGNTIYF
TRBJ1-5 TRBV5-1 NA NA 16 TGCGCCAGCAGCTTGGGTGTCGGCCCGGGGAATCAGCCCCAGCATTTT CASSLGVGPGNQPQHF
TRBJ1-5 TRBV19 once TRBD1 18 TGTGCCAGTAGTATAGACTTAGCACAGGGGTATAGCAATCAGCCCCAGCATTTT CASSIDLAQGYSNQPQHF
TRBJ2-5 TRBV30 once TRBD2 13 TGTGCCTGGACCGCTGGGCTAGCGGGTGAGCAGTACTTC CAWTAGLAGEQYF
TRBJ2-2 TRBV2 NA NA 14 TGTGCCAGCAGTGAGCGGTCGAACACCGGGGAGCTGTTTTTT CASSERSNTGELFF
TRBJ2-7 TRBV27 NA NA 15 TGTGCCAGCAGTTTTTCAGGGGCAGGCTACTACGAGCAGTACTTC CASSFSGAGYYEQYF
TRBJ1-4 TRBV10-3 NA NA 14 TGTGCCATCGGGCAGGCCGAAACTAATGAAAAACTGTTTTTT CAIGQAETNEKLFF
TRBJ1-5 TRBV29-1 NA NA 13 TGCAGCGTTCGATCCAGTAGCAATCAGCCCCAGCATTTT CSVRSSSNQPQHF
TRBJ1-5 TRBV5-8 NA NA 14 TGTGCCAGCAGCTTAAGGCAGGGTAGTCAGCCCCAGCATTTT CASSLRQGSQPQHF
TRBJ2-5 TRBV15 NA TRBD1 18 TGTGCCACCAGCAGATATCCCCAGGGGGCGCGGTTGGGGGAGACCCAGTACTTC CATSRYPQGARLGETQYF
TRBJ1-1 TRBV10-2 NA NA 17 TGCGCCAGCAATACCCTCACGGGTCCCGATTTGAACACTGAAGCTTTCTTT CASNTLTGPDLNTEAFF
TRBJ2-1 TRBV5-6 few NA 12 TGTGCCAGCAGCACAACAGGGAATGAGCAGTTCTTC CASSTTGNEQFF
TRBJ2-7 TRBV6-5 NA TRBD1 14 TGTGCCAGCAGTTACTTGGGACAGGGCCGCGAGCAGTACTTC CASSYLGQGREQYF
TRBJ2-1 TRBV11-2 NA NA 16 TGTGCCAGCAGCTTAGAGTATTTCCTCGGGGTGGATGAGCAGTTCTTC CASSLEYFLGVDEQFF
TRBJ2-5 TRBV9 once NA 14 TGTGCCAGCAGCGCCGGACATGACCAAGAGACCCAGTACTTC CASSAGHDQETQYF
TRBJ2-1 TRBV28 NA TRBD2 15 TGTGCCAGCAGTTCGCCGACTAGCCGACGCTGGGGGCAGTTCTTC CASSSPTSRRWGQFF
TRBJ2-1 TRBV18 once TRBD2 16 TGTGCCAGCTCTCCCGGGGCGGGAGCGGGGTACAATGAGCAGTTCTTC CASSPGAGAGYNEQFF
TRBJ1-5 TRBV4-1 NA NA 15 TGCGCCAGCAGCCAGTTAGAAGGGGGCAATCAGCCCCAGCATTTT CASSQLEGGNQPQHF
TRBJ1-1 TRBV28 NA NA 13 TGTGCCAGCAATCGAGGGCGGGACACTGAAGCTTTCTTT CASNRGRDTEAFF
TRBJ1-5 TRBV28 NA TRBD1 14 TGTGCCAGCAGTTGGACAGGGGGCAATCAGCCCCAGCATTTT CASSWTGGNQPQHF
TRBJ2-7 TRBV18 NA TRBD1 15 TGTGCCAGCTCACCAGGTGCAGGGGGCTTTTACGAGCAGTACTTC CASSPGAGGFYEQYF
TRBJ2-6 TRBV25-1 NA NA 17 TGTGCCAGCAGTGAAGAGGATCTGTACTCTGGGGCCAACGTCCTGACTTTC CASSEEDLYSGANVLTF
TRBJ2-1 TRBV9 NA TRBD2 15 TGTGCCAGCAGCGTATTTAGCGGGAGTGGGAATGAGCAGTTCTTC CASSVFSGSGNEQFF
TRBJ2-7 TRBV5-5 NA NA 15 TGTGCCAGCAGCTTCGGCGGGACTCTTTCCTACGAGCAGTACTTC CASSFGGTLSYEQYF
TRBJ1-4 TRBV2 NA NA 17 TGTGCCAGCTTTTCCTGGTCACAGGGTGCAACTAATGAAAAACTGTTTTTT CASFSWSQGATNEKLFF
TRBJ2-7 TRBV6-5 NA NA 16 TGTGCCAGCAGTTCCCCCCCCCAGGGGAATTTGGTCGAGCAGTACTTC CASSSPPQGNLVEQYF
TRBJ1-2 TRBV9 few TRBD1 15 TGTGCCAGCAGCGAAGACAGGGGAAGGCTTTATGGCTACACCTTC CASSEDRGRLYGYTF
TRBJ1-2 TRBV5-4 NA TRBD1 14 TGTGCCAGCAGCCCCGGGACAGGGTACTATGGCTACACCTTC CASSPGTGYYGYTF
TRBJ2-3 TRBV27 NA TRBD1 14 TGTGCCAGCAGTTCAGCACAGGGGGCAGATACGCAGTATTTT CASSSAQGADTQYF
TRBJ1-5 TRBV30 once NA 13 TGTGCCTGGAGTTCGCAGGGTTATCAGCCCCAGCATTTT CAWSSQGYQPQHF